This note documents a single TCR beta chain sequence. The antigen it binds to is not known. No base quality values were provided; no much bigger clone lies one nucleotide off. For sequencing of the TCRbeta CDR3 region, genomic DNA was extracted from the sorted cells. TCRbeta CDR3 regions were sequenced using the immunoSEQ Assay. TCRdb obtained this table from immuneACCESS and retained in-frame rearrangements with V and J assigned. These tables miss some clones; where compared with another copy, unresolved V genes account for less than half of the shortfall, and the remainder is unexplained. A total of fewer than 80,000 clones appear in this sample, about 87% of them only once. Of the sample, 0.45% to 0.65% falls within the top ten clones. For this chain, trimming is 3 bases at the V end and 7 bases at the J end, and the number of junction bases without a gene match is 6. Inclusive of the bounding cysteine and phenylalanine, the CDR3 is 14 residues long. CDR3 DNA only is kept here, 42 bases in frame from base 1. Based on the germline V gene, the CDR1 and CDR2 sequences are LGHNA and YNFKEQ.

This sample was included in a study of OX40 agonist ivuxolimab in advanced cancers. For the study in its entirety: Ivuxolimab, which targeted the costimulatory receptor OX40 (CD134), was an agonistic, fully human IgG2 monoclonal antibody. Of the 50 or so patients in dose escalation, about 20 had hepatocellular carcinoma, approximately 15 had melanoma, 9 had renal cell carcinoma and 9 had head and neck cancer. The dose-escalation cohort was around 84% male with a mean age of roughly 60 years, ranging from about 23 to 85. Patients were allowed to have had prior anti-PD-1, anti-PD-L1 or anti-CTLA-4 therapy, and 40% to 45% of the dose-escalation patients had previously received checkpoint inhibitors. Partial responses occurred in three dose-escalation patients, of whom one had hepatocellular carcinoma and two had cutaneous melanoma. The paper reports the monotherapy dose-escalation portion (N of about 51 patients) of the phase I ivuxolimab trial. Peripheral TCRbeta sequencing was intended to test whether TCR sequence diversity was altered and clonal T-cell expansion was caused by ivuxolimab. Intravenous ivuxolimab was administered to patients every 2 weeks at six dose levels: 0.01, 0.1, 0.3, 1.5, 3 and 10 mg/kg. Overall results and qualifications from the work: In the 0.1-3.0 mg/kg groups, partial responders were among the patients with the lowest normalized peripheral clonal expansion, particularly in CD8+ T cells. Low levels of normalized T-cell clonal expansion were also seen in some patients who did not respond. Clonal expansion of both CD4+ and CD8+ blood T cells was observed from baseline to week 6 at doses 0.1 to 3.0 mg/kg. After ivuxolimab, expanded clones were on average more numerous among CD8+ T cells than among CD4+ T cells. Antigen specificity was not determined for the clonally expanded peripheral T cells.

Patients with autoimmune disease history or receiving systemic immunosuppression were excluded from the trial. Peripheral blood for TCR sequencing was drawn from every dose cohort at baseline, at cycle 4 day 1 and at cycle 7 day 1. The samples were taken from a phase I, first-in-human, multicenter, open-label dose-escalation trial of ivuxolimab. The trial enrolled adults with locally advanced or metastatic head and neck squamous cell, hepatocellular, melanoma or renal cell carcinoma. Before TCR sequencing, CD4+ T cells and CD8+ T cells from peripheral blood were sorted into separate populations. The TCR was taken from an adult with an advanced solid tumor such as melanoma, head and neck, liver or kidney cancer. The specimen was CD4+ or CD8+ T cells sorted from blood, collected in a trial of the OX40 agonist ivuxolimab. The sequence is built from TRBV4-2 and TRBJ2-1, with 7 middle bases fitting TRBD2. The CDR3 in this case is CASSQGGGLNEQFF. The DNA sequence is as follows: TGTGCCAGCAGCCAGGGGGGGGGTCTGAATGAGCAGTTCTTC.